This passage covers 27 T cell receptor beta chains from one sample sequenced in a study of blood T cell repertoires in COVID-19. Profiling relied on immunoSEQ multiplex PCR, and the TCRdb table lists in-frame clones only, not all of them. The profile covers some 300,000 clones, with around 90% appearing a single time and about 1% taken by the ten largest. The sequenced material came from PBMCs or T cells enriched from blood (not recorded which). Receptors originate from a young woman who had recovered from COVID-19.

This clone has a single count. The chain joins TRBV7-9 to TRBJ2-1; the match to TRBD2 covers 8 bases. Germline V gene lookup returns CDR1 SEHNR and CDR2 FQNEAQ (reference sequence). The CDR3 is made up of 14 amino acids. Losses at the gene ends were 1 base for V and 9 bases for J; bases not matched to a gene: 5. The CDR3 DNA reads TGTGCCAGCAGCTTAGGCGGCGGGAGGACTGAGCAGTTCTTC. Its protein is CASSLGGGRTEQFF.

The chain has TRBV5-6 and TRBJ1-6; TRBD1 matches at 9 bases. Germline CDR1 is SGHDT and CDR2 is YYEEEE. The CDR3 is 17 residues long. With 1 base clipped from V and 10 bases from J, the junction kept 12 bases outside the gene matches. CDR3 sequence: CASSLRRTGEVRSPLHF. Written as DNA, the CDR3 is TGTGCCAGCAGCTTGAGGAGGACAGGGGAAGTTCGGTCACCCCTCCACTTT.

V is TRBV29-1 and J is TRBJ1-1, with D perhaps matching TRBD1 (6 bases). CDR1 SQVTM and CDR2 ANQGSEA come from the germline V gene. The CDR3 has 12 amino acids. V shed 7 bases and J shed 5 bases, with 14 bases lying between them. This chain's CDR3 is CSAEGRGTEAFF. CDR3 bases: TGCAGCGCCGAGGGGAGGGGGACTGAAGCTTTCTTT. Looking up the rest from reference TRBV29-1 and TRBJ1-1 gives the full variable domain: SAVISQKPSRDICQRGTSLTIQCQVDSQVTMMFWYRQQPGQSLTLIATANQGSEATYESGFVIDKFPISRPNLTFSTLTVSNMSPEDSSIYLCSAEGRGTEAFFGQGTRLTVV.

The chain uses TRBV18 and TRBJ1-3; tentative D call: TRBD1 (5 bases). V was cut by 4 bases and J by 4 bases, with 14 bases left in between. The length of the CDR3 is 15 residues. Per germline, CDR1 KGHSH and CDR2 LQKENI. CDR3 nucleotides: TGTGCCAGCTCACTGCAGGGCCATGCGGGAAACACCATATATTTT. Translating it yields CASSLQGHAGNTIYF.

This clone was counted a few times. This rearrangement joins TRBV3-1 (or the pseudogene TRBV3-2) to TRBJ1-5; D gene ambiguous. The CDR3 has 15 residues. Trimming left V 6 bases short and J 7 bases short, with 19 bases between. CDR1 and CDR2 (germline): LGHDT, YNNKEL (reference sequence). The CDR3 DNA reads TGTGCCAGCAGTCCCGGGATACCTGTCGGACAGCCCCAGCATTTT. Protein product: CASSPGIPVGQPQHF.

The rearrangement joins TRBV5-6 to TRBJ1-1; TRBD1 is a possible D gene (6 bases). The CDR3 spans 16 residues. V was clipped by 3 bases and J by 4 bases, with 19 bases between them. Germline values: CDR1 SGHDT, CDR2 YYEEEE. Written as DNA, the CDR3 is TGTGCCAGCAGCTCACGACAGGCCGGATTCTTCACTGAAGCTTTCTTT. Amino acid sequence: CASSSRQAGFFTEAFF.

J is TRBJ1-2 and V is TRBV19; TRBD1 is a possible D gene (5 bases). The CDR3 is 13 amino acids. V was shortened by 7 bases and J by 6 bases, with 15 bases between the two germline ends. Germline-derived CDR1 and CDR2 are LNHDA and SQIVND (reference sequence). This CDR3 is CASNWQGNHGYTF. In DNA, the CDR3 is TGTGCCAGTAACTGGCAGGGCAATCATGGCTACACCTTC.

The chain combines TRBV27 with TRBJ1-5; D possibly corresponds to TRBD1 (6 bases). There are 15 residues in the CDR3. Per the germline V gene, CDR1 is MNHEY and CDR2 is SMNVEV (reference sequence). Trimming pared 0 bases from V and 4 bases from J, leaving 10 bases between. CDR3 in DNA: TGTGCCAGCAGTTTATCGGGGGCAGCTAATCAGCCCCAGCATTTT. It translates to CASSLSGAANQPQHF.

The J gene is TRBJ2-2, the V gene TRBV19; D not certain. The germline V and J ends were trimmed by 2 bases and 1 base, with 14 bases remaining between them. The CDR3 consists of 17 residues. Germline values: CDR1 LNHDA, CDR2 SQIVND (reference sequence). The CDR3: CASSIYSAGWNTGELFF. In DNA, the CDR3 is TGTGCCAGTAGTATATACTCCGCAGGTTGGAACACCGGGGAGCTGTTTTTT.

V and J are TRBV4-1 and TRBJ2-3; TRBD2 matches at 7 bases. V trimming: 1 base; J trimming: 2 bases; junction bases outside the gene matches: 9. The CDR3 sequence is 17 residues long. CDR1 is MGHRA and CDR2 is YSYEKL in the germline V gene. CDR3 protein: CASSQGGASGYTDTQYF. The CDR3 DNA reads as TGCGCCAGCAGCCAAGGGGGAGCTAGCGGTTACACAGATACGCAGTATTTT.

This chain uses TRBV27 with TRBJ1-3; possible D gene TRBD1, 5 bases. Between the trimmed V and J ends, which lost 3 bases and 2 bases, there was a span of 5 bases. Germline CDR1 is MNHEY and CDR2 is SMNVEV (reference sequence). This CDR3 spans 13 amino acids. CDR3: CASSLTAGNTIYF. The CDR3 DNA follows: TGTGCCAGCAGTTTGACAGCTGGAAACACCATATATTTT.

The chain couples TRBV28 to TRBJ1-2; the match to TRBD1 covers 8 bases. V trimming: 4 bases; J trimming: 11 bases; junction bases outside the gene matches: 9. The CDR3 runs to 13 residues. Germline CDR1 and CDR2: MDHEN and SYDVKM. The CDR3 reads CASSSGGLKRYTF. The DNA of the CDR3 is TGTGCCAGCAGTTCAGGGGGCTTAAAACGGTACACCTTC.

The gene calls are TRBV4-1 and TRBJ2-7; 9 bases fit TRBD1. CDR1 MGHRA and CDR2 YSYEKL come from the germline V gene. The V and J ends lost 0 bases and 3 bases, in that order; junction bases with no gene match: 3. The CDR3 has 15 amino acids. CDR3 in DNA: TGCGCCAGCAGCCAAGAATCGACAGGGGGCTACGAGCAGTACTTC. Translation: CASSQESTGGYEQYF.

The CDR3 here is CASSSRLAGGLYNEQFF. The CDR3 DNA is TGCGCCAGCAGCTCACGACTAGCGGGAGGCCTCTACAATGAGCAGTTCTTC. The chain employs TRBV5-1 and TRBJ2-1, with 13 bases aligning to TRBD2. J lost 3 bases, V lost 3 bases, and 6 bases had no gene match. The CDR3 extends over 17 amino acids. The germline V gene has CDR1 SGHRS and CDR2 YFSETQ.

The chain recombines TRBV5-1 with TRBJ2-1; TRBD1 matches 8 bases. The germline CDR1 and CDR2 sequences are SGHRS and YFSETQ. The junction had 7 bases not matched to a gene; V was cut back by 2 bases and J by 3 bases. CDR3 size: 16 residues. The CDR3 sequence: CASSLDGQGIYNEQFF. The CDR3 DNA reads TGCGCCAGCAGCTTAGACGGACAGGGAATCTACAATGAGCAGTTCTTC.

The gene calls are TRBV5-6 and TRBJ2-4; D gene uncertain. The CDR3 has 16 amino acids. Per germline, CDR1 SGHDT and CDR2 YYEEEE. Trimming cost V 4 bases and J 9 bases, with 23 bases left between them. The CDR3 loop is CASSDRARPDWVIQYF. CDR3 in DNA: TGTGCCAGCAGCGATCGAGCGAGACCCGACTGGGTCATTCAGTACTTC.

This clone has a single count. The V gene is TRBV5-4, the J gene TRBJ2-2; perhaps TRBD1 as D (6 bases). The CDR3 spans 14 residues. Germline loops: CDR1 SGHNT, CDR2 YYREEE (reference sequence). V lost 0 bases to trimming and J lost 4 bases, with 7 bases between them. CDR3 coding DNA: TGTGCCAGCAGCTTGGACAGGGCCACCGGGGAGCTGTTTTTT. Its protein product is CASSLDRATGELFF. Drawing the rest from reference TRBV5-4 and TRBJ2-2, the complete variable domain is ETGVTQSPTHLIKTRGQQVTLRCSSQSGHNTVSWYQQALGQGPQFIFQYYREEENGRGNFPPRFSGLQFPNYSSELNVNALELDDSALYLCASSLDRATGELFFGEGSRLTVL.

This chain joins TRBV19 and TRBJ2-7; possibly TRBD1 for D (6 bases). Germline values: CDR1 LNHDA, CDR2 SQIVND (reference sequence). The CDR3 consists of 15 residues. Trimming pared 4 bases from V and 0 bases from J, leaving 13 bases between. CDR3 region: CASSTMGASSYEQYF. In DNA form, the CDR3 reads TGTGCCAGTAGTACCATGGGGGCAAGCTCCTACGAGCAGTACTTC.

This clone was seen just once. The chain recombines TRBV19 with TRBJ1-1, with 9 bases fitting TRBD1. The J segment lost 10 bases and the V segment lost 8 bases, leaving 14 bases of the junction unmatched. This CDR3 spans 14 amino acids. From germline, CDR1 is LNHDA and CDR2 SQIVND (reference sequence). The CDR3 sequence: CASLPRDRVLRAFF. CDR3 coding DNA: TGTGCCAGTCTACCCCGGGACAGGGTTTTGAGAGCTTTCTTT. Full variable domain (missing parts from reference TRBV19 and TRBJ1-1): DGGITQSPKYLFRKEGQNVTLSCEQNLNHDAMYWYRQDPGQGLRLIYYSQIVNDFQKGDIAEGYSVSREKKESFPLTVTSAQKNPTAFYLCASLPRDRVLRAFFGQGTRLTVV.

The chain links TRBV9 to TRBJ1-4; D perhaps matches TRBD1 (5 bases). Trimming left V 0 bases short and J 6 bases short, with 18 bases between. The CDR3 is 17 amino acids. CDR1 is SGDLS, CDR2 YYNGEE, per germline. The CDR3 sequence is CASSVGGGTGSDEKLFF. The CDR3 coding sequence is TGTGCCAGCAGCGTAGGCGGGGGAACCGGTTCAGATGAAAAACTGTTTTTT.

This chain uses TRBV19 with TRBJ1-6; 7 bases are shared with TRBD1. The CDR3 covers 16 residues. The ends lost 3 bases at V and 9 bases at J; junction bases unmatched: 11. Germline loops: CDR1 LNHDA, CDR2 SQIVND (reference sequence). CDR3 nucleotides: TGTGCCAGTAGTATTGGGGCGACAGGGTTCAGTTCACCCCTCCACTTT. Amino acid sequence: CASSIGATGFSSPLHF.

The chain uses TRBV9 and TRBJ2-5; 8 nucleotides line up with TRBD2. J gave up 2 bases and V 0 bases, and 12 bases lay outside the gene matches. This CDR3 contains 18 residues. Germline V gene data show CDR1 as SGDLS and CDR2 as YYNGEE. The CDR3 sequence: CASSVGSGAWAGQETQYF. The CDR3 region has the DNA TGTGCCAGCAGCGTAGGTAGCGGGGCTTGGGCGGGGCAAGAGACCCAGTACTTC.

This rearrangement joins TRBV27 to TRBJ1-1; D might be TRBD1 (6 bases). From germline, CDR1 is MNHEY and CDR2 SMNVEV (reference sequence). V was pared by 8 bases and J by 6 bases, with 16 bases between. The CDR3 totals 13 residues. The CDR3 nucleotides are TGTGCCAGCCGACACAGGGTCCTGCCTGAAGCTTTCTTT. Translated, it gives CASRHRVLPEAFF.

The V and J genes are TRBV5-1 and TRBJ2-1; TRBD1 matches 9 bases. The germline V gene has CDR1 SGHRS and CDR2 YFSETQ. This CDR3 has 17 residues. The trim removed 3 bases at V and 0 bases at J, leaving 7 bases unmatched. The CDR3 is CASSSNRGQFSYNEQFF. The DNA of the CDR3 is TGCGCCAGCAGCTCCAACAGGGGGCAGTTCTCCTACAATGAGCAGTTCTTC.

This chain uses TRBV7-9 with TRBJ1-1; D remains unclear. This CDR3 has 16 amino acids. The germline V and J ends were trimmed by 6 bases and 0 bases, with 17 bases remaining between them. CDR1 is SEHNR, CDR2 FQNEAQ, per germline (reference sequence). The CDR3 DNA follows: TGTGCCAGCAGTCCCGGGCCCGCGGGTTTGAACACTGAAGCTTTCTTT. Amino acid sequence: CASSPGPAGLNTEAFF.

V usage is TRBV5-4 and J usage is TRBJ2-7, with 9 nucleotides matching TRBD1. After removal of 4 bases from V and 5 bases from J, the junction contained 4 bases not matched to a gene. Germline CDR1 is SGHNT and CDR2 is YYREEE (reference sequence). The CDR3 has 13 residues. The DNA for the CDR3 is TGTGCCAGCAGCCCGGGACAGGGTAACGAGCAGTACTTC. As protein: CASSPGQGNEQYF.

The chain has TRBV30 and TRBJ2-3, with TRBD2 matching over 8 bases. The CDR3 runs 16 residues. J gave up 3 bases and V 0 bases, and 8 bases lay outside the gene matches. CDR1 GTSNPN and CDR2 SVGIG come from the germline V gene (reference sequence). CDR3 sequence reads: CAWSVLPSGWTDTQYF. The CDR3 DNA follows: TGTGCCTGGAGTGTACTCCCTAGCGGGTGGACAGATACGCAGTATTTT.